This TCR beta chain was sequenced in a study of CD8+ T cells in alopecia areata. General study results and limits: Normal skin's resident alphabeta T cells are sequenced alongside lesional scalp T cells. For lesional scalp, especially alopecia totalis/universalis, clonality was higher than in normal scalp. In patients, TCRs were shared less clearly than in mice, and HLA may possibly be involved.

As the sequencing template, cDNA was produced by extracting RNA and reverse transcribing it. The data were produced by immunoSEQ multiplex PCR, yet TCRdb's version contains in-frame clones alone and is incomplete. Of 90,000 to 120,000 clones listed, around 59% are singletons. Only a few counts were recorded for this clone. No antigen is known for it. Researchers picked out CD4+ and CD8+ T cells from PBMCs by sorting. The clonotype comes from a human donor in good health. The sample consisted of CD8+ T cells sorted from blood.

The CDR3 sequence: CAISESGTWDTQYF. The CDR3 nucleotides are TGTGCCATCAGTGAGTCAGGGACCTGGGATACGCAGTATTTT. This chain links TRBV10-3 with TRBJ2-3; D might be TRBD1 or TRBD2, each matching 5 bases. Germline lookup yields CDR1 ENHRY and CDR2 SYGVKD. This CDR3 contains 14 residues. Trimming took 0 bases from V and 6 from J, leaving 10 bases between them.